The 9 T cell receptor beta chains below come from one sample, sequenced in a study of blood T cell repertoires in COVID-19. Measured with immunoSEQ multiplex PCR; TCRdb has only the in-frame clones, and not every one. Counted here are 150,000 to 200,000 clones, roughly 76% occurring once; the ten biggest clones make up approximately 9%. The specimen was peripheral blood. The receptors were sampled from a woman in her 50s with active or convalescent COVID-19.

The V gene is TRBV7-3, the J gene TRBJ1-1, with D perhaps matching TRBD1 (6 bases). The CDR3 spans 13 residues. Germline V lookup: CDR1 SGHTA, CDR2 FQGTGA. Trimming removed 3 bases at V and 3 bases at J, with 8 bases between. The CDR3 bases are TGTGCCAGCAGCTTGGGGGGGCACACTGAAGCTTTCTTT. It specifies CASSLGGHTEAFF.

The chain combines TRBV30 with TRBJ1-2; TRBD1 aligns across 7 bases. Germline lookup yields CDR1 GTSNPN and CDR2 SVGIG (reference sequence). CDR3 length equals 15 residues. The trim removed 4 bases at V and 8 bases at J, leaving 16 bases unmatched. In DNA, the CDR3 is TGTGCCTGGATCCCCAACAGGGGTTTTGAGACGGGCTACACCTTC. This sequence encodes CAWIPNRGFETGYTF. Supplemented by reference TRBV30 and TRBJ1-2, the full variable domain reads SQTIHQWPATLVQPVGSPLSLECTVEGTSNPNLYWYRQAAGRGLQLLFYSVGIGQISSEVPQNLSASRPQDRQFILSSKKLLLSDSGFYLCAWIPNRGFETGYTFGSGTRLTVV.

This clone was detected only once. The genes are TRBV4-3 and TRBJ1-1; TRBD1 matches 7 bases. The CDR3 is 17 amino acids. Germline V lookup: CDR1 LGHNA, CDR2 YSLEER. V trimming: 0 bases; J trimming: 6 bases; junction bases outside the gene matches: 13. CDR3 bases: TGCGCCAGCAGCCAAGATCTTGAAGGGGGCTATAGCGCTGAAGCTTTCTTT. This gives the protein CASSQDLEGGYSAEAFF.

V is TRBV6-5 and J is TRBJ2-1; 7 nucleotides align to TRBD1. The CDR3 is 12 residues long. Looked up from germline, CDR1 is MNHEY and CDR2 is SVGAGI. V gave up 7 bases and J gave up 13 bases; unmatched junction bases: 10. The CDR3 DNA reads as TGTGCCAGCACTCCGCGAGGGGACAGACAGTTCTTC. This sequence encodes CASTPRGDRQFF.

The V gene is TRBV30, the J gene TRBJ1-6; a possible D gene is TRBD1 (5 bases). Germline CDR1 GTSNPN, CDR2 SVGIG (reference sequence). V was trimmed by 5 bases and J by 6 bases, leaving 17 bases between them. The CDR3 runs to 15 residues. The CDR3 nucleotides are TGTGCCTGGGCCGGAATGGGACTGGCTAATTCACCCCTCCACTTT. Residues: CAWAGMGLANSPLHF. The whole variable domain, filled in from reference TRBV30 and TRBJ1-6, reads SQTIHQWPATLVQPVGSPLSLECTVEGTSNPNLYWYRQAAGRGLQLLFYSVGIGQISSEVPQNLSASRPQDRQFILSSKKLLLSDSGFYLCAWAGMGLANSPLHFGNGTRLTVT.

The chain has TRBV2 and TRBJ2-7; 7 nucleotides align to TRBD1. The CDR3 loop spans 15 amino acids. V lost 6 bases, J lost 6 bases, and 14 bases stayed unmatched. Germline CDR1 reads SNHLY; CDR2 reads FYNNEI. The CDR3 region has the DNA TGTGCCAGCAGAGAGTACATGACAGGGAGAAGCGAGCAGTACTTC. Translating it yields CASREYMTGRSEQYF.

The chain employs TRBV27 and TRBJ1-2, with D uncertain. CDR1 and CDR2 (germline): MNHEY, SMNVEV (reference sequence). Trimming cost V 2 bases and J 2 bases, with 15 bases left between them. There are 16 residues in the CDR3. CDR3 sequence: CASSLGPSPKNYGYTF. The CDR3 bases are TGTGCCAGCAGTTTAGGGCCATCACCGAAGAACTATGGCTACACCTTC.

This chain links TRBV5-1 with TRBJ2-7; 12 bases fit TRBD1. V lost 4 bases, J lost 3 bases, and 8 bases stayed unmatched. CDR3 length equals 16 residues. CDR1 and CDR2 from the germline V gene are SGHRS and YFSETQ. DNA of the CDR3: TGCGCCAGCAGCCCCGGGGGGACAGGGGGCGGCTACGAGCAGTACTTC. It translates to CASSPGGTGGGYEQYF. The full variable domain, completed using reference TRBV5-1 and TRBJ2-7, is KAGVTQTPRYLIKTRGQQVTLSCSPISGHRSVSWYQQTPGQGLQFLFEYFSETQRNKGNFPGRFSGRQFSNSRSEMNVSTLELGDSALYLCASSPGGTGGGYEQYFGPGTRLTVT.

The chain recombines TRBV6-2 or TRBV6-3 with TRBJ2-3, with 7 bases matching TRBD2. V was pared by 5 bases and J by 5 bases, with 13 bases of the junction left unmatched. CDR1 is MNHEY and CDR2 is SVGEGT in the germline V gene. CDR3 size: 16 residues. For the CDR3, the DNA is TGTGCCAGCAGTCCCGTGGGGCGGGAGAGGATAGATACGCAGTATTTT. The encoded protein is CASSPVGRERIDTQYF.